This T cell receptor (beta chain) was retrieved from a study of T cell responses to AZD1222 COVID-19 vaccine. Germline V gene data show CDR1 as SGHNT and CDR2 as YENEEA. This CDR3 is 13 amino acids long. The trim removed 8 bases at V and 3 bases at J, leaving 4 bases unmatched. Sequencing used immunoSEQ multiplex PCR; TCRdb keeps in-frame clones, though not all of them. The sample lists approximately 260,000 clones, roughly 93% occurring once. The TCR comes from an adult in good health. The chain uses TRBV11-3 and TRBJ2-1; 7 nucleotides align to TRBD2. This specimen consisted of peripheral blood, obtained on day 0 of AZD1222 vaccination. The CDR3 loop is CASGTGGYNEQFF. The CDR3 DNA is TGTGCCAGCGGGACGGGGGGCTACAATGAGCAGTTCTTC.